The T cell receptor beta chain under discussion was sequenced for a study of T cells after yellow fever vaccination. Study-level information: Preparation of the low-cell-number fractions used SMART-Seq v4 Ultra Low Input. Study-wide results and limits: One caveat is that FACS-sorted repertoires could contain abundant clonotypes contaminating from the bulk population. After the booster, roughly 96% of CD4 and roughly nine tenths of CD8 primary-response clones were re-detected.

A few counts support this clonotype. As yet, its antigen is unknown. Template switching with 5'RACE generated the TCR cDNA and added a universal primer site and UMIs. TCRdb re-derived calls from the 5' RACE reads in MiXCR, one entry per CDR3 protein. The table has 450,000 to 550,000 distinct CDR3 sequences, 20% to 25% seen once. The germline gives CDR1 DFQATT, CDR2 SNEGSKA (reference sequence). The length of the CDR3 is 12 residues. V was trimmed by 5 bases and J by 3 bases, leaving 10 bases between them. This clonotype was obtained from a man aged 18 to 30 who received the YFV17D yellow fever vaccine. Sequencing was performed on PBMCs, taken roughly 20 days after the first yellow fever vaccination. The chain joins TRBV20-1 to TRBJ1-1; D unresolved. CDR3 coding DNA: TGCAGTGCTTCCGACACCTACACTGAAGCTTTCTTT. Translation: CSASDTYTEAFF.